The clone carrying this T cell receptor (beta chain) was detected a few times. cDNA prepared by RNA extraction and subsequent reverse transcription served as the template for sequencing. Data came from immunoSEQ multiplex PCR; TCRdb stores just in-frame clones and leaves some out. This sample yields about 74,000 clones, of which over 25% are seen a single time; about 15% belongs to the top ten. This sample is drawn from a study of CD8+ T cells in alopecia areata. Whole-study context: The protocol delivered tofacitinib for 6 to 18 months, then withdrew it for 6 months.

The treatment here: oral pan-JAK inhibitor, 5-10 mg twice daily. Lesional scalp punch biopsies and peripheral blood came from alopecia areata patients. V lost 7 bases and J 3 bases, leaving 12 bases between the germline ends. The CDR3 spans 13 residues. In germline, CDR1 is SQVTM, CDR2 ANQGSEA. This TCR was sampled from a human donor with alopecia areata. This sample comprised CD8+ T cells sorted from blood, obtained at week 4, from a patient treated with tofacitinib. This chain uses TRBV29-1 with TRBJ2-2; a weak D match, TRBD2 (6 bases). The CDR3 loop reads CSGLGEDTGELFF. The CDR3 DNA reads TGCAGCGGGTTGGGGGAGGACACCGGGGAGCTGTTTTTT.